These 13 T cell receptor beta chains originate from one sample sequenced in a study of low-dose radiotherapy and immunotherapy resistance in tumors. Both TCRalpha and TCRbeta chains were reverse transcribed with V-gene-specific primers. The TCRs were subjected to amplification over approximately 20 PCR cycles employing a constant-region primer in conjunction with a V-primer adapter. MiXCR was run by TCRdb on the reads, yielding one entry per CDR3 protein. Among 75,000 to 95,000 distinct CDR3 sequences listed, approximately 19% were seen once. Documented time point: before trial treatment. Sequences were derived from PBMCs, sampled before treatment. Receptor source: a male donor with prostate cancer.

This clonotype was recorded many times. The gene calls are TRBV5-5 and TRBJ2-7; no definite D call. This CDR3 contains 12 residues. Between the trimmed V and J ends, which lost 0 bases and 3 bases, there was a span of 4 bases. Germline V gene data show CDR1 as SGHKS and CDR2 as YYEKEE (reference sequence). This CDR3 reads CASSLGYYEQYF. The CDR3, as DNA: TGTGCCAGCAGCTTGGGATACTACGAGCAGTACTTC.

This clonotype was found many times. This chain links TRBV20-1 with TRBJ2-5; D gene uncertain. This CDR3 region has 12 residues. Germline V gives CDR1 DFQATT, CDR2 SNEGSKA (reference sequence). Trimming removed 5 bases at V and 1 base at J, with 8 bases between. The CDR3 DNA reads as TGCAGTGCTGTAAGGTTCCAAGAGACCCAGTACTTC. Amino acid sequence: CSAVRFQETQYF.

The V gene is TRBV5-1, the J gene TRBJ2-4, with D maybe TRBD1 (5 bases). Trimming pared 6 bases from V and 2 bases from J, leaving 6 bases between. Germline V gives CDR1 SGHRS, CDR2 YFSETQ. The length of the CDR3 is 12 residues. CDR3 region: CASKGSKNIQYF. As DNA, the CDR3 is TGCGCCAGCAAGGGGTCCAAAAACATTCAGTACTTC. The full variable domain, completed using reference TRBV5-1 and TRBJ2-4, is KAGVTQTPRYLIKTRGQQVTLSCSPISGHRSVSWYQQTPGQGLQFLFEYFSETQRNKGNFPGRFSGRQFSNSRSEMNVSTLELGDSALYLCASKGSKNIQYFGAGTRLSVL.

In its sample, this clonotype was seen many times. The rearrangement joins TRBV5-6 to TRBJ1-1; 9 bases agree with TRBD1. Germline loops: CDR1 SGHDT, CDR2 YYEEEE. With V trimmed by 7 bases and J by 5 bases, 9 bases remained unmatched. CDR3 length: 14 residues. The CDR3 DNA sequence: TGTGCCAGCCTTAACAGGGGGCAAAGGACTGAAGCTTTCTTT. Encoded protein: CASLNRGQRTEAFF.

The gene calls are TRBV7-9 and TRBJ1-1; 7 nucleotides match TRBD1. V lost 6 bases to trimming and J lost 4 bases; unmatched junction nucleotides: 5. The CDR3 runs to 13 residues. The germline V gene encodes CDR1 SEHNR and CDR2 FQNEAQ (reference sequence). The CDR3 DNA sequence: TGTGCCAGCAGGAAATCAGGGGGCACTGAAGCTTTCTTT. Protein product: CASRKSGGTEAFF.

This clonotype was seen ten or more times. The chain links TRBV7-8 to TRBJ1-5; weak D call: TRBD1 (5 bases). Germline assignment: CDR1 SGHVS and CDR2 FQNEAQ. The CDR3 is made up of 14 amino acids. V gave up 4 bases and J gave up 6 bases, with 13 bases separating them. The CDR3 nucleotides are TGTGCCAGCAGCTCCGGGGGTTTTGCTCAGCCCCAGCATTTT. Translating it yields CASSSGGFAQPQHF.

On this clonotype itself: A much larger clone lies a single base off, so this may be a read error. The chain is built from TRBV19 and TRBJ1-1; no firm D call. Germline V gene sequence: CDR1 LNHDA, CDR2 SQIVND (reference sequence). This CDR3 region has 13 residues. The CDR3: CARSITRPGPAFF. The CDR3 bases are TGTGCCAGAAGTATTACACGGCCAGGCCCGGCTTTCTTT.

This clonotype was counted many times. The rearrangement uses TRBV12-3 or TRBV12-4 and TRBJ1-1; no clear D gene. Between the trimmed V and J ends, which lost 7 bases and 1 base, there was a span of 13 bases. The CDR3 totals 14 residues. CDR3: CASILTESNTEAFF. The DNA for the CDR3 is TGTGCCAGCATTCTAACAGAATCGAACACTGAAGCTTTCTTT.

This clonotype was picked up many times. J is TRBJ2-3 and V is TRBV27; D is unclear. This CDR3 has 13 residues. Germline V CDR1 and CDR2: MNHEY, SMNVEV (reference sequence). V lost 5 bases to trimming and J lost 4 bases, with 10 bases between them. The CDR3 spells CASSLLAADTQYF. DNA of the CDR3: TGTGCCAGCAGTCTACTGGCCGCAGATACGCAGTATTTT.

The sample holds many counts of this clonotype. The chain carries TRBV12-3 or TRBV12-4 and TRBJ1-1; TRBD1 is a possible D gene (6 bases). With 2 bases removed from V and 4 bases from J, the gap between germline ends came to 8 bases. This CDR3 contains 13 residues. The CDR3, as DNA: TGTGCCAGCAGTTTAAAAGGGGGCACTGAAGCTTTCTTT. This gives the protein CASSLKGGTEAFF.

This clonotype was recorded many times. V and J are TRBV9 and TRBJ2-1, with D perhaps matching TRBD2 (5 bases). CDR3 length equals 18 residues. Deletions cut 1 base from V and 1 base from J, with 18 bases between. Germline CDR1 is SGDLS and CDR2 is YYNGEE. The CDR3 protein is CASSVSHQQSGSYNEQFF. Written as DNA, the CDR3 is TGTGCCAGCAGCGTATCCCACCAACAGAGCGGTTCCTACAATGAGCAGTTCTTC.

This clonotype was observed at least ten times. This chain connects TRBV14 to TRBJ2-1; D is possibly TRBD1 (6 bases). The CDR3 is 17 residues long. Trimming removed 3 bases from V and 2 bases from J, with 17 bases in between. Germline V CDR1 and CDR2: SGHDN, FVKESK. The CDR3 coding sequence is TGTGCCAGCAGCCACGACAGGCCTATCCAAACCTACAATGAGCAGTTCTTC. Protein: CASSHDRPIQTYNEQFF.

The CDR3 coding sequence is TGTGCCAGCAGCTCCCCGACAGGCTCCAACTACGAGCAGTACTTC. It specifies CASSSPTGSNYEQYF. The V gene is TRBV11-2, the J gene TRBJ2-7; possible D gene TRBD1, 6 bases. V was pared by 4 bases and J by 3 bases, with 16 bases between. The germline gives CDR1 SGHAT, CDR2 FQNNGV. The CDR3 is made up of 15 amino acids.